The entry below gives a single T cell receptor (beta chain) sequence along with its context. The CDR3 contains 16 residues. Trimming cost V 2 bases and J 7 bases; bases outside gene matches: 12. Germline V gene sequence: CDR1 SGHRS, CDR2 YFSETQ. Original data processing: For nucleated cells, counts were estimated from reference gene primer amplification. Assay: immunoSEQ multiplex PCR; the TCRdb copy retains only in-frame clones and omits some. For V, J and clone size, that table is used; D and trimming come from the DNA. The profile shows tens of thousands of clones, 88% of them singletons. This sample is drawn from a study of blood T cell repertoires in COVID-19. About the research overall: Sources were T cells, B-cell-depleted T cells, or PBMCs; the material itself was cDNA or gDNA.

The sequence came from a human donor in a cohort sampled during active COVID-19. Sequencing was carried out using peripheral blood. The chain is built from TRBV5-1 and TRBJ2-1; 7 bases line up with TRBD2. Here the CDR3 reads CASSLTAGSFRNEQFF. DNA for the CDR3: TGCGCCAGCAGCTTAACAGCGGGGTCGTTTAGGAATGAGCAGTTCTTC.